A single sample is the source of the 4 T cell receptor beta chains below, sequenced in a study of blood T cell repertoires in COVID-19. Produced via immunoSEQ multiplex PCR; TCRdb's table is partial and in-frame only. The data show fewer than 95,000 clones, 55% to 75% seen once. The sequenced sample was peripheral blood. The receptors stem from a woman older than 75 with acute or convalescent COVID-19.

V usage is TRBV5-1 and J usage is TRBJ2-1, with 8 bases identical to TRBD2. CDR3 size: 16 residues. The V gene end was trimmed by 2 bases and the J gene end by 12 bases; junction bases not matched to a gene: 16. CDR1 SGHRS and CDR2 YFSETQ come from the germline V gene. CDR3 bases: TGCGCCAGCAGCTTTGGAACTGGCGGGGGGCCGATCGGGCAGTTCTTC. It specifies CASSFGTGGGPIGQFF.

This sequence joins TRBV6-5 and TRBJ2-7, with D unresolved. Germline V gives CDR1 MNHEY, CDR2 SVGAGI. The CDR3 covers 14 residues. V was clipped by 0 bases and J by 2 bases, with 8 bases between them. CDR3 DNA: TGTGCCAGCAGTTACTCGAGAACTACCTACGAGCAGTACTTC. Protein: CASSYSRTTYEQYF.

The gene calls are TRBV4-3 and TRBJ1-1; perhaps TRBD1 as D (5 bases). V was clipped by 0 bases and J by 6 bases, with 11 bases between them. This CDR3 comprises 14 residues. The germline V gene has CDR1 LGHNA and CDR2 YSLEER. The CDR3 sequence: CASSQEAGWPEAFF. CDR3 in DNA: TGCGCCAGCAGCCAAGAGGCAGGGTGGCCTGAAGCTTTCTTT.

This clone was recorded once. The CDR3 sequence: CASSAPGRATYEQYF. CDR3 coding DNA: TGTGCCAGCAGCGCCCCAGGCAGGGCTACCTACGAGCAGTACTTC. This chain connects TRBV28 to TRBJ2-7; D possibly corresponds to TRBD1 (5 bases). V gave up 6 bases and J gave up 2 bases, with 17 bases separating them. Germline loops: CDR1 MDHEN, CDR2 SYDVKM. The CDR3 totals 15 residues.